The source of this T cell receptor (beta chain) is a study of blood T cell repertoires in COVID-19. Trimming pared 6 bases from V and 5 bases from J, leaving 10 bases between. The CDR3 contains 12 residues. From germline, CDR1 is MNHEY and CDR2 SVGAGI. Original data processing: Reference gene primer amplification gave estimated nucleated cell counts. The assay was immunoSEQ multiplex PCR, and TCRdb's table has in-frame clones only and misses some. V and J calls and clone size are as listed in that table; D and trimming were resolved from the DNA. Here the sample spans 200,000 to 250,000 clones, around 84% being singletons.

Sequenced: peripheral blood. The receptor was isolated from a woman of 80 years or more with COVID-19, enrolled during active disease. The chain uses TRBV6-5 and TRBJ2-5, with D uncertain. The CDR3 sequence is CASSSVPETQYF. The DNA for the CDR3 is TGTGCCAGCAGCAGTGTTCCGGAGACCCAGTACTTC.